A selection of T cell receptor beta chains follows, all from one sample in a study of cytomegalovirus exposure and HLA in healthy donors. Generated by immunoSEQ multiplex PCR, the TCRdb table keeps only in-frame clones and is missing some. The sample lists about 84,000 clones, around 80% seen once, with around 2.6% in the top ten. Sequenced material: PBMCs. These TCRs come from a male donor in good health and CMV-seropositive. The CDR3 runs from the conserved cysteine through the conserved F or W. Each record gives: J gene, clone size, D gene, V gene, CDR3 protein, CDR3 DNA. A D gene is named only where the DNA matches it firmly. Rows give clone size only sometimes, using once, few, many, or a class for an expanded clone.

TRBJ2-1 . TRBD2 TRBV7-2 CASSPRTSSPDNEQFF TGTGCCAGCAGCCCCCGGACTAGCAGTCCCGACAATGAGCAGTTCTTC
TRBJ1-1 few . TRBV4-1 CASSQLQGVRTEAFF TGCGCCAGCAGCCAGTTACAGGGAGTGCGCACTGAAGCTTTCTTT
TRBJ2-7 . . TRBV5-4 CASSLRQDYEQYF TGTGCCAGCAGCTTGCGGCAGGACTACGAGCAGTACTTC
TRBJ2-3 . TRBD1 TRBV7-9 CASSSGQGVRDTQYF TGTGCCAGCAGCTCAGGACAGGGGGTTAGGGATACGCAGTATTTT
TRBJ2-1 few . TRBV6-5 CASSLDYLHSYNEQFF TGTGCCAGCAGTTTGGACTATCTCCACTCCTACAATGAGCAGTTCTTC
TRBJ2-7 . . TRBV28 CASSQEVYSYEQYF TGTGCCAGCAGCCAGGAGGTCTACTCCTACGAGCAGTACTTC
TRBJ1-2 . . TRBV4-2 CASSQGRARAGGYTF TGTGCCAGCAGCCAAGGTCGGGCCCGGGCGGGTGGCTACACCTTC
TRBJ2-7 . TRBD1 TRBV9 CASSVTGGSYEQYF TGTGCCAGCAGCGTAACAGGGGGCTCCTACGAGCAGTACTTC
TRBJ2-7 once . TRBV11-2 CASSLGAAGYEQYF TGTGCCAGCAGCTTAGGGGCCGCGGGATACGAGCAGTACTTC
TRBJ2-7 . . TRBV5-1 CASSLKMSEQYF TGCGCCAGCAGCTTGAAAATGAGCGAGCAGTACTTC
TRBJ2-7 . . TRBV27 CASSQTLVSEQYF TGTGCCAGCAGCCAAACCCTAGTCTCCGAGCAGTACTTC
TRBJ1-1 few . TRBV5-1 CASSLTTTEAFF TGCGCCAGCAGCTTGACAACCACTGAAGCTTTCTTT
TRBJ2-5 . TRBD1 TRBV10-3 CAIMGQPQETQYF TGTGCCATCATGGGACAGCCCCAAGAGACCCAGTACTTC
TRBJ1-5 few . TRBV6-1 CASPPPGQPQHF TGTGCCAGCCCCCCGCCGGGACAGCCCCAGCATTTT
TRBJ2-1 . TRBD1 TRBV11-3 CASSLGTGIHNEQFF TGTGCCAGCAGCTTAGGGACAGGGATCCACAATGAGCAGTTCTTC
TRBJ2-7 few . TRBV19 CASGPLTGLEQYF TGTGCCAGTGGGCCCCTTACAGGGTTGGAGCAGTACTTC
TRBJ1-1 . . TRBV6-1 CASSSVTEAFF TGTGCCAGCAGCTCTGTCACTGAAGCTTTCTTT
TRBJ2-7 . . TRBV19 CASSNPGDSFEQYF TGTGCCAGTAGCAATCCGGGAGATAGTTTCGAGCAGTACTTC
TRBJ2-7 . . TRBV7-3 CASSEGGAARQYF TGTGCCAGCTCGGAGGGGGGGGCGGCTCGGCAGTACTTC
TRBJ2-4 . . TRBV6-1 CASLLGEAAKNIQYF TGTGCCAGCCTACTTGGCGAGGCTGCCAAAAACATTCAGTACTTC
TRBJ2-1 . TRBD1 TRBV7-2 CASSKAGTGLNEQFF TGTGCCAGCAGCAAGGCCGGGACAGGGCTAAATGAGCAGTTCTTC
TRBJ2-3 . TRBD2 TRBV19 CASRRLALRTDTQYF TGTGCCAGTAGAAGACTAGCTTTACGCACAGATACGCAGTATTTT
TRBJ2-7 . TRBD2 TRBV30 CAWSLAGKSSYEQYF TGTGCCTGGAGTTTAGCGGGTAAGAGCTCCTACGAGCAGTACTTC
TRBJ2-5 . . TRBV5-4 CASSLWRRSQETQYF TGTGCCAGCAGCTTGTGGAGGAGATCCCAAGAGACCCAGTACTTC
TRBJ2-5 . . TRBV15 CATSRASVVTQYF TGTGCCACCAGCAGAGCTAGCGTGGTGACCCAGTACTTC
TRBJ2-7 . . TRBV28 CASNYPGEMIYEQYF TGTGCCAGCAATTACCCGGGGGAGATGATCTACGAGCAGTACTTC
TRBJ2-2 . TRBD2 TRBV6-1 CASSEKGLLNREELFF TGTGCCAGCAGTGAAAAGGGACTACTAAACCGTGAGGAGCTGTTTTTT
TRBJ2-3 . TRBD2 TRBV9 CASSVLAGTTDTQYF TGTGCCAGCAGCGTACTAGCGGGGACCACAGATACGCAGTATTTT